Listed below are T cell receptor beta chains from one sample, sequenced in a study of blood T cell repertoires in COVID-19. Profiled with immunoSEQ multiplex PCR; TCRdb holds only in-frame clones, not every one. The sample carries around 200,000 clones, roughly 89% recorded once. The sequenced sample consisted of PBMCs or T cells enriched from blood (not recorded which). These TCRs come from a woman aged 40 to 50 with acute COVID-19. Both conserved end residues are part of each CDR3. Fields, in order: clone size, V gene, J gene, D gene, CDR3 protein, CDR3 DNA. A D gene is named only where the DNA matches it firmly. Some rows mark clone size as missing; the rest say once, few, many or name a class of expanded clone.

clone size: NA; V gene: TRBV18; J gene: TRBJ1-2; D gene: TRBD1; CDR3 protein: CASSPDRNYGYTF; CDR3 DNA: TGTGCCAGCTCACCGGACAGGAACTATGGCTACACCTTC
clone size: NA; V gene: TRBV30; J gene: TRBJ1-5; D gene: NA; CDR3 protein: CAWSVKGGSNQPQHF; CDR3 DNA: TGTGCCTGGAGTGTAAAAGGCGGTTCCAATCAGCCCCAGCATTTT
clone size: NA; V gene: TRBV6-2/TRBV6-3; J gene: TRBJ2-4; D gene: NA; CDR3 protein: CASSTYRDKAKNIQYF; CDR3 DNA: TGTGCCAGCAGTACCTACAGGGACAAGGCCAAAAACATTCAGTACTTC
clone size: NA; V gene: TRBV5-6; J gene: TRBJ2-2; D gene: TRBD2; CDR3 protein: CASSLPTSGSTGELFF; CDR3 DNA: TGTGCCAGCAGCTTACCGACTAGCGGGAGCACCGGGGAGCTGTTTTTT
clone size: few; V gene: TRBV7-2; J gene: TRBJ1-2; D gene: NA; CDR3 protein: CASSLNYGYTF; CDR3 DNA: TGTGCCAGCAGCCTCAACTATGGCTACACCTTC
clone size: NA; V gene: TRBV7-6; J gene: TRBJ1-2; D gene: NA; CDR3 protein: CASSSLPLLTGGGGGYTF; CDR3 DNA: TGTGCCAGCAGCTCCCTACCCCTCCTGACGGGGGGAGGGGGGGGCTACACCTTC
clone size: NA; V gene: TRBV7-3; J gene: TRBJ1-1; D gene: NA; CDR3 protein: CASSLTEGEAFF; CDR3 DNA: TGTGCCAGCAGCTTAACGGAGGGTGAAGCTTTCTTT
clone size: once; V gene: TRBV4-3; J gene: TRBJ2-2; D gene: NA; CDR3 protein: CASSHQQGREELFF; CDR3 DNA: TGCGCCAGCAGCCACCAACAGGGTCGTGAGGAGCTGTTTTTT
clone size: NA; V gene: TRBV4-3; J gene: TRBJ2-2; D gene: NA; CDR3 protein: CASSQLSGVGTGELFF; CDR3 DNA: TGCGCCAGCAGCCAACTTTCAGGGGTGGGCACCGGGGAGCTGTTTTTT
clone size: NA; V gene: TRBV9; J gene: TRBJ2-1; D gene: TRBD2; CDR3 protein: CACSSSGGNNEQFF; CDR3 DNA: TGTGCCTGCTCCTCTAGCGGGGGAAACAATGAGCAGTTCTTC
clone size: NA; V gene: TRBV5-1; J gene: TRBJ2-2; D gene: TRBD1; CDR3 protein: CASSGQGHANTGELFF; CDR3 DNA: TGCGCCAGCAGTGGACAGGGGCACGCGAACACCGGGGAGCTGTTTTTT
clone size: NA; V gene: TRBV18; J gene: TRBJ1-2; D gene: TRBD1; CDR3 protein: CASSAPDRGAARGYTF; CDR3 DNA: TGTGCCAGCTCAGCCCCGGACAGGGGGGCCGCTCGCGGCTACACCTTC
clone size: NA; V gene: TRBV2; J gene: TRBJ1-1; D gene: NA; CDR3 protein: CASSEGTRRGEAFF; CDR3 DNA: TGTGCCAGCAGTGAAGGTACTCGGAGGGGCGAAGCTTTCTTT
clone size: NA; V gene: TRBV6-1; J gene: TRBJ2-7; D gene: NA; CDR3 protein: CASSSGPYEQYF; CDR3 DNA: TGTGCCAGCAGTTCTGGCCCCTACGAGCAGTACTTC
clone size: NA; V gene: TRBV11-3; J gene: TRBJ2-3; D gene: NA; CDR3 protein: CASSLGGGTDTQYF; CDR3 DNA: TGTGCCAGCAGCTTAGGGGGGGGCACAGATACGCAGTATTTT
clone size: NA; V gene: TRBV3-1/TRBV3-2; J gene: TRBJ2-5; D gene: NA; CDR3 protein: CASSQLGKGETQYF; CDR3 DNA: TGTGCCAGCAGCCAACTCGGGAAGGGCGAGACCCAGTACTTC
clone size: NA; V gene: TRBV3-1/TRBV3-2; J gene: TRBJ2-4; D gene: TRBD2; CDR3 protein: CASSLRPGLAGGVAKNIQYF; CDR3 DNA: TGTGCCAGCAGCCTTCGGCCGGGACTAGCGGGGGGGGTAGCCAAAAACATTCAGTACTTC
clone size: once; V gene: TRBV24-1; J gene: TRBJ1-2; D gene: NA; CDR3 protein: CATSEQGYGYTF; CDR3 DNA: TGTGCCACCAGTGAGCAGGGGTATGGCTACACCTTC
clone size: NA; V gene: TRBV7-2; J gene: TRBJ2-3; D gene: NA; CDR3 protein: CASTPRREYTQYF; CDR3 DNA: TGTGCCAGCACCCCTCGTCGCGAATATACGCAGTATTTT
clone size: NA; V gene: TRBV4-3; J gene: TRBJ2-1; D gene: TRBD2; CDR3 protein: CASSHSGGAGLNEQFF; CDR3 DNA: TGCGCCAGCAGCCATAGCGGGGGGGCCGGTTTGAATGAGCAGTTCTTC
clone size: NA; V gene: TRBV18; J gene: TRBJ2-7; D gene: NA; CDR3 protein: CASSPTASGYEQYF; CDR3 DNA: TGTGCCAGCTCACCAACTGCTTCCGGCTACGAGCAGTACTTC
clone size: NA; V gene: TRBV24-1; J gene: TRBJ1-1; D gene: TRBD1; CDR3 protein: CATSDRRDSEAFF; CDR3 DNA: TGTGCCACCAGTGACCGAAGGGACAGTGAAGCTTTCTTT
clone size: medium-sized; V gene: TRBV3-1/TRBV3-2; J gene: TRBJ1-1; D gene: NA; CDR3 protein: CASSQEAGAWTEAFF; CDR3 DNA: TGTGCCAGCAGCCAAGAGGCAGGGGCTTGGACTGAAGCTTTCTTT
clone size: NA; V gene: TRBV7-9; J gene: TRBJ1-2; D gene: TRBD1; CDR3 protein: CASSFPGGIYGYTF; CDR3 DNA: TGTGCCAGCAGCTTCCCAGGGGGCATCTATGGCTACACCTTC
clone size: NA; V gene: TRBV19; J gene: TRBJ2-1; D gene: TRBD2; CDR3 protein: CASSGGGVNNEQFF; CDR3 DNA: TGTGCCAGTAGTGGCGGGGGGGTAAATAATGAGCAGTTCTTC
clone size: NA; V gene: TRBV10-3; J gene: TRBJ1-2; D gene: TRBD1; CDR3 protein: CAISEGQGAGGYTF; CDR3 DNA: TGTGCCATCAGTGAGGGACAGGGGGCAGGGGGCTACACCTTC
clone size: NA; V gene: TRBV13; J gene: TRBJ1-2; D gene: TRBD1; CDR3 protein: CASSTTTGTGVYGYTF; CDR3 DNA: TGTGCCAGCAGCACAACCACCGGGACAGGGGTCTATGGCTACACCTTC
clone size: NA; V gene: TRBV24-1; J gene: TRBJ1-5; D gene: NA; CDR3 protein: CATSEGGSNQPQHF; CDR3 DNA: TGTGCCACCAGTGAGGGGGGAAGCAATCAGCCCCAGCATTTT
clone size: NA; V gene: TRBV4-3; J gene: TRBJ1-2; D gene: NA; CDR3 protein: CASSQDGEGRDGYTF; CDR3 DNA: TGCGCCAGCAGCCAAGATGGGGAGGGAAGGGATGGCTACACCTTC
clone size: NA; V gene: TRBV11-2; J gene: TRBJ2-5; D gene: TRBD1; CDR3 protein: CASSNRGAGETQYF; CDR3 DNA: TGTGCCAGCAGTAACAGGGGGGCCGGGGAGACCCAGTACTTC
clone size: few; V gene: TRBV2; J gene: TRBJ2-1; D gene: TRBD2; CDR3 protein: CASSVTSGESSEQFF; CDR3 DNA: TGTGCCAGCAGCGTGACTAGCGGGGAGTCGAGTGAGCAGTTCTTC
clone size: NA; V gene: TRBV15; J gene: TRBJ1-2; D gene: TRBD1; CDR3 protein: CATSRGAVQTAGGHGYTF; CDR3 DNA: TGTGCCACCAGCAGAGGTGCGGTTCAAACGGCAGGGGGCCATGGCTACACCTTC
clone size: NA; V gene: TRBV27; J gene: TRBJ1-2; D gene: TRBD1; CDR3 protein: CASSSIRGRDRRGGYTF; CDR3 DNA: TGTGCCAGCAGTTCCATCAGGGGGCGGGATAGGCGAGGTGGCTACACCTTC
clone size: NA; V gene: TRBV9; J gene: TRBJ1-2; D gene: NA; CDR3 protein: CASSARESHYGYTF; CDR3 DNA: TGTGCCAGCAGCGCGCGGGAGTCGCACTATGGCTACACCTTC
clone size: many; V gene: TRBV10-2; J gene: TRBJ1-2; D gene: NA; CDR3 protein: CASSESVSYGYTF; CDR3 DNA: TGCGCCAGCAGTGAGAGTGTTAGCTATGGCTACACCTTC
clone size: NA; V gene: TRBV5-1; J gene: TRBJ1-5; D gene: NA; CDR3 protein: CASSPGGSNQPQHF; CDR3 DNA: TGCGCCAGCAGCCCGGGGGGCAGCAATCAGCCCCAGCATTTT
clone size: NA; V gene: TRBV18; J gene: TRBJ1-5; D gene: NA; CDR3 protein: CASSPFSGTNQPQHF; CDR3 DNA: TGTGCCAGCTCACCATTTTCAGGGACAAATCAGCCCCAGCATTTT
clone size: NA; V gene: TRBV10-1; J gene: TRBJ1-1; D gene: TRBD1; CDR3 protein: CASSTSNRGQAEAFF; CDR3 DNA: TGCGCCAGCTCGACTTCAAACAGGGGGCAGGCTGAAGCTTTCTTT
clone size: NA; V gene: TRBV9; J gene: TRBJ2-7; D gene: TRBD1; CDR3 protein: CASSPHGQGGNEQYF; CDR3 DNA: TGTGCCAGCAGCCCCCATGGACAGGGGGGGAACGAGCAGTACTTC
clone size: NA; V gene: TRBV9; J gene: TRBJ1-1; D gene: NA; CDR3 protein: CASSVAQTTEAFF; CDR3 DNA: TGTGCCAGCAGCGTAGCACAGACCACTGAAGCTTTCTTT